This T cell receptor beta chain stems from a study of blood T cell repertoires in COVID-19. Germline-derived CDR1 and CDR2 are SGHRS and YFSETQ. This CDR3 spans 16 amino acids. V lost 6 bases, J lost 8 bases, and 24 bases lay in between. Measured with immunoSEQ multiplex PCR; TCRdb has only the in-frame clones, and not every one. Here the sample spans 200,000 to 250,000 clones, 88% being singletons. This chain uses TRBV5-1 with TRBJ2-1, with a tentative D call TRBD2 (5 bases). The TCR comes from a woman aged 30 to 39 who had been exposed to COVID-19. Sequencing was carried out using PBMCs or T cells enriched from blood (not recorded which). CDR3 nucleotides: TGCGCCAGCAACCAGGAGGTAGGGTCGTCGTTCGATGAGCAGTTCTTC. Its translation: CASNQEVGSSFDEQFF.